Sequencing of this T cell receptor beta chain was carried out in a study of CD8 T cells in ankylosing spondylitis. A single record per CDR3 protein comes from TCRdb applying MiXCR to the 5' RACE reads. The table records some 200,000 distinct CDR3 sequences, roughly 24% of them present only once. J gave up 10 bases and V 6 bases, and 14 bases lay outside the gene matches. The CDR3 consists of 17 residues. The sequenced material came from blood, either unsorted or a sorted T cell fraction (not recorded which). The sequence was collected from a male donor with ankylosing spondylitis or in good health (not recorded which). The chain carries TRBV12-3 or TRBV12-4 and TRBJ2-1; 14 nucleotides match TRBD2. CDR3 loop: CASSSILGLAGEGEQFF. In nucleotides, the CDR3 is TGTGCCAGCAGCTCCATATTGGGACTAGCGGGAGAGGGGGAGCAGTTCTTC.